Described below is a single T cell receptor beta chain sequence and its context. What it binds is unknown. Some clones are missing from TCRdb's copy, which holds only in-frame ones; the method was immunoSEQ multiplex PCR. The data show approximately 2.4 million clones, about 94% seen once. This sample is drawn from a study of shared clonotypes between healthy human individuals. Study-level results: Clonotype sharing across a few donors was observed for roughly 5% of naive CD4 clonotypes.

The sequenced sample consisted of naive CD4+ T cells sorted from blood. Regarding subset: CD45RA+ positively selected. This receptor was taken from a young man in good health.

The CDR3 region has the DNA TGTGCCATCTCGGGAACGGCTTACCGCCAGCCCCAGCATTTT. Translating it yields CAISGTAYRQPQHF. The J gene is TRBJ1-5, the V gene TRBV6-6; D is uncertain. In germline, CDR1 is MNHNY, CDR2 SVGAGI (reference sequence). The CDR3 spans 14 residues. V was shortened by 10 bases and J by 7 bases, with 20 bases between the two germline ends.